Listed below are T cell receptor beta chains from one sample, sequenced in a study of T-cell reconstitution after alpha-beta-depleted transplantation in children. Via MiXCR, TCRdb re-called the PCR reads, giving one row per CDR3 protein. The sample carries approximately 110,000 distinct CDR3 sequences, approximately 22% recorded once. The sample was PBMCs, mostly from graft donor cells, taken 180 days after TCRalphabeta/CD19-depleted stem cell transplant. These TCRs come from a male patient between 2 and 15 years old who had a stem cell transplant for chronic granulomatous disease, so the T cells may come from the graft donor. The CDR3 runs from the conserved cysteine through the conserved F or W. A D gene is named only where the DNA matches it firmly. Clone size is stated in some rows and not others, as once, few, many or a class when expanded.

j_gene: TRBJ1-1
d_gene: .
v_gene: TRBV29-1
abundance: .
CDR3nt: TGCAGCGTTTTCGCGCAGGGCTGGGGGAACACTGAAGCTTTCTTT
CDR3aa: CSVFAQGWGNTEAFF

j_gene: TRBJ2-7
d_gene: .
v_gene: TRBV5-1
abundance: .
CDR3nt: TGCGCCAGCCAGCTTGGTGGCTCCTACGAGCAGTACTTC
CDR3aa: CASQLGGSYEQYF

j_gene: TRBJ2-5
d_gene: .
v_gene: TRBV5-1
abundance: .
CDR3nt: TGCGCCAGCAGTCCCATGCAGGAGACCCAGTACTTC
CDR3aa: CASSPMQETQYF

j_gene: TRBJ2-7
d_gene: TRBD1
v_gene: TRBV20-1
abundance: .
CDR3nt: TGCAGTGCTAGGGCCGACAGGGGGCCCTACGAGCAGTACTTC
CDR3aa: CSARADRGPYEQYF

j_gene: TRBJ2-3
d_gene: TRBD2
v_gene: TRBV10-3
abundance: .
CDR3nt: TGTGCCATCAGTGAGTCCAAAGCGGGAGTGCCAGATACGCAGTATTTT
CDR3aa: CAISESKAGVPDTQYF

j_gene: TRBJ2-1
d_gene: .
v_gene: TRBV29-1
abundance: many
CDR3nt: TGCAGCGTCGAGGGAAGTGAGCAGTTCTTC
CDR3aa: CSVEGSEQFF

j_gene: TRBJ2-1
d_gene: TRBD1
v_gene: TRBV5-1
abundance: .
CDR3nt: TGCGCCAGCAGGTCCCCCGTGGGACAGGGAGTTACGAATGAGCAGTTCTTC
CDR3aa: CASRSPVGQGVTNEQFF

j_gene: TRBJ2-7
d_gene: TRBD1
v_gene: TRBV7-2
abundance: few
CDR3nt: TGTGCCAGCAGCCCGGTGGGACAGGGTACCTACGAGCAGTACTTC
CDR3aa: CASSPVGQGTYEQYF

j_gene: TRBJ1-6
d_gene: .
v_gene: TRBV12-2
abundance: .
CDR3nt: TGTGCAAGTCGCTTAGTAGGGGAGATGGGTTCACCCCTCCACTTT
CDR3aa: CASRLVGEMGSPLHF

j_gene: TRBJ1-2
d_gene: .
v_gene: TRBV7-2
abundance: many
CDR3nt: TGTGCCAGCAGCTTAGGACGGTGGGGCTACACCTTC
CDR3aa: CASSLGRWGYTF

j_gene: TRBJ1-5
d_gene: TRBD1
v_gene: TRBV15
abundance: .
CDR3nt: TGTGCCACCAGCAGAGATGGGTTGACAGGGAGCAATCAGCCCCAGCATTTT
CDR3aa: CATSRDGLTGSNQPQHF

j_gene: TRBJ2-2
d_gene: .
v_gene: TRBV12-3/TRBV12-4
abundance: .
CDR3nt: TGTGCCAGCGAGGGGGGGGCGGGGGCGCGCACCGGGGAGCTGTTTTTT
CDR3aa: CASEGGAGARTGELFF

j_gene: TRBJ2-7
d_gene: .
v_gene: TRBV28
abundance: many
CDR3nt: TGTGCCACAAAACGGGGGACATTCTACGAGCAGTACTTC
CDR3aa: CATKRGTFYEQYF

j_gene: TRBJ2-1
d_gene: .
v_gene: TRBV12-3/TRBV12-4
abundance: .
CDR3nt: TGTGCCAGCAGTTTAGGCCAGGTGGGGACCTACAATGAGCAGTTCTTC
CDR3aa: CASSLGQVGTYNEQFF

j_gene: TRBJ2-2
d_gene: TRBD1
v_gene: TRBV20-1
abundance: few
CDR3nt: TGCAGTGCTAGCAAAGCGACAGGGGCAATTGGCGGGGAGCTGTTTTTT
CDR3aa: CSASKATGAIGGELFF

j_gene: TRBJ2-6
d_gene: .
v_gene: TRBV7-2
abundance: many
CDR3nt: TGTGCCAGCAGCCCCCGCATCTCTGGGGCCAACGTCCTGACTTTC
CDR3aa: CASSPRISGANVLTF

j_gene: TRBJ2-1
d_gene: TRBD2
v_gene: TRBV5-5
abundance: .
CDR3nt: TGTGCCAGCAGCTTGTGGGCTAGCGGGGGGAATGAGCAGTTCTTC
CDR3aa: CASSLWASGGNEQFF

j_gene: TRBJ2-5
d_gene: TRBD2
v_gene: TRBV28
abundance: .
CDR3nt: TGTGCCAGCAGTCCCCCCTTCGCGGGAGTCGCCGAGACCCAGTACTTC
CDR3aa: CASSPPFAGVAETQYF

j_gene: TRBJ2-7
d_gene: .
v_gene: TRBV14
abundance: .
CDR3nt: TGTGCCAGCAGCCAAGATACTTTACCGATCTACGAGCAGTACTTC
CDR3aa: CASSQDTLPIYEQYF

j_gene: TRBJ1-6
d_gene: .
v_gene: TRBV30
abundance: many
CDR3nt: TGTGCCTGGAGTATCGGAATTAATTCACCCCTCCACTTT
CDR3aa: CAWSIGINSPLHF

j_gene: TRBJ2-1
d_gene: TRBD2
v_gene: TRBV12-3/TRBV12-4
abundance: .
CDR3nt: TGTGCCAGCAGTTATAGACTAGCTGGCTTGAGCAATGAGCAGTTCTTC
CDR3aa: CASSYRLAGLSNEQFF

j_gene: TRBJ2-7
d_gene: TRBD1
v_gene: TRBV10-3
abundance: .
CDR3nt: TGTGCCATCAGTTTAGGGGGGATAGTCGGGACAGGGATTCCCTACGAGCAGTACTTC
CDR3aa: CAISLGGIVGTGIPYEQYF

j_gene: TRBJ1-2
d_gene: TRBD1
v_gene: TRBV29-1
abundance: many
CDR3nt: TGCAGCGGTTGGCCGGACAGGGGCGGGAACTATGGCTACACCTTC
CDR3aa: CSGWPDRGGNYGYTF

j_gene: TRBJ2-5
d_gene: .
v_gene: TRBV29-1
abundance: .
CDR3nt: TGCAGCGTTGTTCGTGGGGTAGAGACCCAGTACTTC
CDR3aa: CSVVRGVETQYF

j_gene: TRBJ2-7
d_gene: TRBD2
v_gene: TRBV12-3/TRBV12-4
abundance: few
CDR3nt: TGTGCCAGCAGTTTGATTCCCAGCGGGACTTACGAGCAGTACTTC
CDR3aa: CASSLIPSGTYEQYF

j_gene: TRBJ2-3
d_gene: .
v_gene: TRBV4-3
abundance: .
CDR3nt: TGCGCCAGCAGCCAAGTGGGTACGCATACGCAGTATTTT
CDR3aa: CASSQVGTHTQYF

j_gene: TRBJ2-1
d_gene: .
v_gene: TRBV5-6
abundance: many
CDR3nt: TGTGCCAGCAGCCCCCCTGGGACACTACTTAACAATGAGCAGTTCTTC
CDR3aa: CASSPPGTLLNNEQFF

j_gene: TRBJ2-7
d_gene: .
v_gene: TRBV20-1
abundance: many
CDR3nt: TGCAGTGCGAGTTACGAGCAGTACTTC
CDR3aa: CSASYEQYF

j_gene: TRBJ2-5
d_gene: TRBD2
v_gene: TRBV11-2
abundance: many
CDR3nt: TGTGCCAGCAGCTCCGGGACTAGCATACAAGAGACCCAGTACTTC
CDR3aa: CASSSGTSIQETQYF